This T cell receptor beta chain was found in a study of early stage breast cancer tumors. In its sample, this clone was seen once. No antigen is known for it. The repertoire was sequenced with immunoSEQ multiplex PCR; TCRdb's copy has only in-frame clones and lacks some. This repertoire shows more than 55,000 clones, around 80% found once; its top ten account for 3.4%. Trimming removed 6 bases from V and 3 bases from J, with 13 bases in between. CDR3 size: 14 residues. Germline V lookup: CDR1 MNHEY, CDR2 SVGAGI. The study, taken as a whole, reports: Most shared enriched TCRB sequences were commonly generated ones. Comparing each tissue with blood distinguished tumor from normal in about 85% of the 16 patients. Compared with adjacent normal breast, tumors showed around 2.5-fold denser, more clonal T cells.

The V call is TRBV6-5, the J call TRBJ2-3; the D is unclear. The source of this sequence is a person aged 30-39 years with breast cancer. The sample was blood. The CDR3 bases are TGTGCCAGCAGCCCCAACGCCGGTACAGATACGCAGTATTTT. Its protein product is CASSPNAGTDTQYF.